What follows describes a single TCR beta chain. Antigen specificity is unknown. The data derive from a study of blood T cells in healthy people across ages. Study-level results: Per-million-T-cell TCR beta diversity fell roughly linearly with age.

A second PCR of roughly 7 to 11 cycles used a sample-barcoded 5' primer and a J-beta primer mix. TCRdb re-called the 5' RACE reads through MiXCR, storing one row per CDR3 protein. This table holds more than 1,000,000 distinct CDR3 sequences, under 30% found once. The CDR3 is made up of 13 amino acids. V lost 5 bases, J lost 8 bases, and 13 bases lay in between. CDR1 is MNHEY and CDR2 is SMNVEV in the germline V gene (reference sequence). A further study also used this sample, focusing on T cells of mothers and their children. This second report adds: For the second PCR, the M1S primer put in sample barcodes and 2-4 random nucleotides. When mothers and children were related, their normalized repertoire overlap, which was always slightly higher, did not differ significantly from that of unrelated pairs.

The TCR originated in a girl aged 2 to 10 in good health. The sample was blood. V is TRBV27 and J is TRBJ2-1; D might be TRBD2 (7 bases). The CDR3 nucleotides are TGTGCCAGCAGTCCCCGGGGGGCCGATGAGCAGTTCTTC. It encodes CASSPRGADEQFF.